This T cell receptor (beta chain) originates from a study of T-cell memory formation after mild COVID-19. This CDR3 region has 16 residues. CDR1 and CDR2 from the germline V gene are SGHRS and YFSETQ. With V trimmed by 2 bases and J by 7 bases, 11 bases remained unmatched. It was 5'RACE with constant-segment primers that produced the TCR alpha and TCR beta cDNA libraries, which carried sample barcodes and UMIs. MiXCR was run by TCRdb on the 5' RACE reads, yielding one entry per CDR3 protein. In the table there are about 140,000 distinct CDR3 sequences, about 6.1% of which are singletons. Many counts were recorded for this clonotype. As yet, its antigen is unknown. Regarding the study as a whole: Pre-infection memory held some responding clones, suggesting pre-existing cross-reactive T cells responded.

The chain has TRBV5-1 and TRBJ2-1; 8 bases fit TRBD2. Sequenced input: PBMCs or a T cell subset sorted from them (not recorded which). The TCR comes from an adult woman who had mild COVID-19 (a few samples of this study predate the infection). Cell type and time point are not known. CDR3 in amino acids: CASSFSMGLVRNEQFF. The CDR3 DNA follows: TGCGCCAGCAGCTTTTCTATGGGACTAGTGAGGAATGAGCAGTTCTTC.